These 13 T cell receptor beta chains share one sample of origin, sequenced in a study of cytomegalovirus exposure and HLA in healthy donors. PCR used 60 Vbeta primers and 13 Jbeta primers. The method was immunoSEQ multiplex PCR; TCRdb's version includes in-frame clones alone and lacks a portion of them. The profile shows 200,000 to 250,000 clones, over 60% of them singletons. The sequencing sample was made of PBMCs. Source of these receptors: a young man in good health and CMV-seronegative.

This chain joins TRBV28 and TRBJ2-7; D is possibly TRBD1 (6 bases). Trimming took off 5 bases at V and 2 bases at J, with 28 bases between the two ends. The germline V gene encodes CDR1 MDHEN and CDR2 SYDVKM. This CDR3 has 19 amino acids. CDR3 DNA sequence: TGTGCCAGCAGTCGCCCGAACCCCCCCCACAGGGTTTTAGCCTACGAGCAGTACTTC. Translated: CASSRPNPPHRVLAYEQYF.

This clone came up a few times. V usage is TRBV12-5 and J usage is TRBJ2-7; maybe TRBD1 (6 bases). The CDR3 is 15 amino acids. With 6 bases removed from V and 4 bases from J, the gap between germline ends came to 19 bases. The germline V gene encodes CDR1 LGHNT and CDR2 FRNRAP. CDR3 sequence: CASGTADRNLYEQYF. In nucleotides, the CDR3 is TGTGCTAGTGGCACTGCTGACAGGAACCTTTACGAGCAGTACTTC.

This chain links TRBV2 with TRBJ2-5; D might be TRBD2 (7 bases). The V end was cut by 6 bases, the J end by 4 bases, with 12 bases between. The CDR3 is 13 amino acids. From germline, CDR1 is SNHLY and CDR2 FYNNEI. CDR3: CASRGGAAETQYF. The CDR3 coding sequence is TGTGCCAGCAGAGGGGGGGCGGCAGAGACCCAGTACTTC.

V usage is TRBV6-5 and J usage is TRBJ2-1; TRBD1 aligns across 11 bases. V lost 8 bases, J lost 7 bases, and 10 bases stayed unmatched. The CDR3 sequence is 15 residues long. Germline V gives CDR1 MNHEY, CDR2 SVGAGI. The CDR3 region has the DNA TGTGCCAGCGGGTGGACAGGGGGCGCCGGAAATGAGCAGTTCTTC. Protein sequence: CASGWTGGAGNEQFF.

This clone was seen just once. The gene calls are TRBV6-6 and TRBJ2-1, with 12 bases identical to TRBD2. The V gene end was trimmed by 7 bases and the J gene end by 5 bases; junction bases not matched to a gene: 6. This CDR3 comprises 15 residues. The germline V gene encodes CDR1 MNHNY and CDR2 SVGAGI (reference sequence). CDR3 sequence (DNA): TGTGCCAGCATCATGACTAGCGGGGGACACAATGAGCAGTTCTTC. Translated, it gives CASIMTSGGHNEQFF.

The CDR3: CASSRQGTDTQYF. CDR3 coding DNA: TGTGCCAGCAGCCGACAGGGAACAGATACGCAGTATTTT. J is TRBJ2-3 and V is TRBV7-2; TRBD1 matches at 7 bases. Germline-derived CDR1 and CDR2 are SGHTA and FQGNSA. This CDR3 is built from 13 residues. The V and J ends lost 5 bases and 3 bases, in that order; junction bases with no gene match: 2.

The chain carries TRBV5-6 and TRBJ1-1; D gene unclear. CDR1 and CDR2 from the germline V gene are SGHDT and YYEEEE. This CDR3 comprises 15 residues. Trimming took 1 base from V and 1 from J, leaving 11 bases between them. This CDR3 reads CASSLFTLSNTEAFF. The CDR3 region has the DNA TGTGCCAGCAGCTTGTTCACACTATCGAACACTGAAGCTTTCTTT.

The V call is TRBV19, the J call TRBJ1-3; the D gene is possibly TRBD1 (5 bases). CDR3 length: 15 amino acids. V lost 3 bases, J lost 0 bases, and 9 bases lay in between. From germline, CDR1 is LNHDA and CDR2 SQIVND (reference sequence). The CDR3 DNA reads TGTGCCAGTAGTATCGGGCAGGGCTCTGGAAACACCATATATTTT. Amino acids: CASSIGQGSGNTIYF.

This clone was detected only once. The chain combines TRBV7-6 with TRBJ1-2, with TRBD1 matching over 9 bases. The CDR3 length is 17 residues. Germline V gene sequence: CDR1 SGHVS, CDR2 FNYEAQ. V lost 0 bases to trimming and J lost 8 bases; unmatched junction nucleotides: 13. The CDR3 here is CASSLADGPGQGGGYTF. The CDR3 DNA sequence: TGTGCCAGCAGCTTAGCGGATGGTCCGGGACAGGGTGGGGGCTACACCTTC.

The sample holds a few counts of this clone. The gene calls are TRBV27 and TRBJ2-7, with 8 bases lining up with TRBD1. CDR1 and CDR2 from the germline V gene are MNHEY and SMNVEV (reference sequence). With V trimmed by 10 bases and J by 10 bases, 9 bases remained unmatched. The CDR3 has 11 residues. CDR3 nucleotide sequence: TGTGCCACCGGACAGGGTTCTCTTCAGTACTTC. Amino acid sequence: CATGQGSLQYF.

J is TRBJ1-6 and V is TRBV5-6, with TRBD1 matching over 8 bases. V shed 0 bases, J shed 7 bases, and the junction held 3 bases outside the gene matches. CDR1 is SGHDT, CDR2 YYEEEE, per germline. CDR3 length equals 15 residues. The CDR3 reads CASSLEDRANSPLHF. DNA for the CDR3: TGTGCCAGCAGCTTGGAGGACAGGGCCAATTCACCCCTCCACTTT.

This sequence joins TRBV19 and TRBJ2-7; D is uncertain. Trimming pared 6 bases from V and 0 bases from J, leaving 12 bases between. This CDR3 contains 14 residues. The germline V gene has CDR1 LNHDA and CDR2 SQIVND (reference sequence). As DNA, the CDR3 is TGTGCCAGTAGCCAGATGCCTAGCTCCTACGAGCAGTACTTC. This sequence encodes CASSQMPSSYEQYF.

V gene TRBV4-3 combines with J gene TRBJ2-2; 15 bases match TRBD2. CDR1 LGHNA and CDR2 YSLEER come from the germline V gene. V shed 5 bases and J 0 bases; nucleotides not matched to a gene: 4. The CDR3 is 18 residues long. The CDR3 nucleotides read TGCGCCAGCAGCGCCCGGACTAGCGGGGGGGCGAACACCGGGGAGCTGTTTTTT. Its translation is CASSARTSGGANTGELFF.